The entry below describes one T cell receptor (beta chain). Its antigen is still unknown. No qualities accompany the bases; no much larger clone lies one base away. This sample was taken from a study of T cells in Graves' hyperthyroidism and ophthalmopathy (dated by TCRdb to about 2019). Turning to the overall study: Peripheral blood samples were taken at initial diagnosis, before any treatment was given. TCR V-J signatures able to tell the groups apart were searched for in a discovery cohort of 95 to 100 patients, of whom over 40 had Graves' ophthalmopathy and about 60 had stable Graves' hyperthyroidism. Following sampling, methimazole starting at 30 mg daily was given to hyperthyroidism patients, and high-dose intravenous methylprednisolone was given to ophthalmopathy patients. The study also compared thyroid tissue and blood T-cell repertoires from several Graves' hyperthyroidism patients. The 100 or so discovery patients were divided at random into training and test sets in a 7:3 ratio. The paper reports TCR Vbeta CDR3 sequencing of some 140 peripheral blood samples: 40 or so ophthalmopathy, roughly 74 hyperthyroidism and around 17 progressor patients. Prospective prediction of ophthalmopathy was tested in an independent validation cohort consisting of 18 hyperthyroidism patients and some 17 patients who later progressed to ophthalmopathy. What the authors observed across the whole study: Sample size was not statistically predetermined, and blinding of investigators to group allocation was not performed. Most expanded thyroid clonotypes (frequency above 0.001) were also detected in blood, suggesting blood repertoires may reflect thyroid immune responses. In validation, the model predicted progression to ophthalmopathy with 60% to 71% sensitivity and less than 80% specificity, a median of about six months before onset. In cross-validation, a model built on a 13 V-J signature told ophthalmopathy apart from stable hyperthyroidism with approximately 90% sensitivity and 81% to 82% specificity, and in testing the same model reached 80%/75%.

From its cysteine to its phenylalanine, the CDR3 spans 14 amino acids. The DNA shown is the 42-base CDR3, in frame from base 1. CDR1 and CDR2 are drawn from the germline V gene: SGHAT, FQNNGV. Here V drops 5 bases and J drops 6 bases, and the junction holds 9 bases not matched to any gene. A patient counted as having stable Graves' hyperthyroidism if no progression to ophthalmopathy occurred over 18 months of follow-up. The hyperthyroidism patients were between 18 and 65 years old and newly diagnosed, with a disease duration of less than 2 months. The study excluded patients with uncontrolled infections, other autoimmune diseases, pregnancy or lactation. Diagnoses were based on clinical symptoms, serum thyroxine and TRAb, thyroid ultrasound and orbital computed tomography. PBMCs were separated from under 11 ml of fresh peripheral blood using Ficoll-Paque density gradient centrifugation. Trizol reagent was used to extract total RNA, and RNA quality was then checked on an Agilent 2100 Bioanalyzer.

The TCR beta CDR3 regions were amplified from RNA transcripts. The TCR CDR3 was subjected to a first round of RT-PCR using the HTBI primer set and the Qiagen OneStep RT-PCR kit. A second multiplex PCR round built the libraries, followed by size selection and purification. The libraries were sequenced on an Illumina HiSeq2000 using paired-end 100 bp reads. As for the authors' bioinformatics: Raw data were processed with SOAPnuke, discarding reads with adapters, uncalled bases, mean Phred below 15, or no exact constant-primer or identifier match. High-quality paired reads were merged using COPE v1.2.5, and each unique nucleotide sequence was defined as a clonotype. MiTCR v1.1 was used to align clonotypes to the IMGT TRBV, TRBD and TRBJ reference segments. Only V-J combinations with frequency above 0.0001, covering about 99% of repertoires, were analysed. The TCS score was defined as F50 (clonal expansion) divided by E x V (chaos), with BLOSUM62-based TCRdist calculated between CDR3 peptides within each V-J. Welch's t-statistics and random forest reduced around 550 V-J features to 10 to 15, which were used in a naive Bayes classifier (R e1071). TCRdb's own reprocessing of the public reads used fastp at Q25 and MiXCR and kept productive beta chains. One record per CDR3 amino acid sequence lists the most common genes and DNA. TCRdb, not the authors, supplied the V and J calls. Counted in this sample were around 350,000 distinct CDR3 sequences; 15% to 20% of them appeared once. About 3.7% of the sample is taken by the ten largest.

The material sequenced was blood. The rearrangement combines TRBV11-2 with TRBJ2-7; 8 central bases correspond to TRBD2. The receptor was isolated from a woman aged 18-29 years with Graves' hyperthyroidism. CDR3 loop: CASSQGSGGGEQYF. The nucleotide sequence is TGTGCCAGCAGCCAAGGGAGCGGGGGTGGCGAGCAGTACTTC.